This is a list of T cell receptor beta chains from one sample in a study of T cell responses to AZD1222 COVID-19 vaccine. Measured with immunoSEQ multiplex PCR; TCRdb has only the in-frame clones, and not every one. The sample has approximately 150,000 clones, around 87% seen once. The starting material was peripheral blood, obtained 28 days after the second AZD1222 dose. The receptors derive from an adult who received the AZD1222 COVID-19 vaccine. CDR3s include the opening cysteine and the closing phenylalanine or tryptophan. The order of the fields is clone size, V gene, J gene, D gene, CDR3 DNA, CDR3 protein. D genes are given only for firm matches. Expanded clones get a size class; other rows say once, few or many, or leave the size out.

abundance: NA
v_gene: TRBV11-3
j_gene: TRBJ2-6
d_gene: TRBD1
CDR3nt: TGTGCCAGCAGCACTGGGACAGGGGGCGATATATCTGGGGCCAACGTCCTGACTTTC
CDR3aa: CASSTGTGGDISGANVLTF

abundance: NA
v_gene: TRBV4-3
j_gene: TRBJ2-7
d_gene: NA
CDR3nt: TGCGCCAGCAGCCAAGCCCCAGGGCGTGAGACCGACGAGCAGTACTTC
CDR3aa: CASSQAPGRETDEQYF

abundance: once
v_gene: TRBV12-3/TRBV12-4
j_gene: TRBJ1-1
d_gene: TRBD1
CDR3nt: TGTGCCAGCAGCACCGGACAGGTCGAAGCTTTCTTT
CDR3aa: CASSTGQVEAFF

abundance: NA
v_gene: TRBV2
j_gene: TRBJ1-4
d_gene: TRBD1
CDR3nt: TGTGCCAGCAGGGGACAGTCGGAAGGTGAAAAACTGTTTTTT
CDR3aa: CASRGQSEGEKLFF

abundance: NA
v_gene: TRBV18
j_gene: TRBJ1-2
d_gene: NA
CDR3nt: TGTGCCAGCTCACCACCGGTCAGAACCTCTGGCTACACCTTC
CDR3aa: CASSPPVRTSGYTF

abundance: NA
v_gene: TRBV10-3
j_gene: TRBJ1-1
d_gene: NA
CDR3nt: TGTGCCATCAGACAGGGTATGAACACTGAAGCTTTCTTT
CDR3aa: CAIRQGMNTEAFF

abundance: NA
v_gene: TRBV5-1
j_gene: TRBJ2-3
d_gene: NA
CDR3nt: TGCGCCAGCAGCTTGACGGACACAGATACGCAGTATTTT
CDR3aa: CASSLTDTDTQYF

abundance: NA
v_gene: TRBV6-4
j_gene: TRBJ1-1
d_gene: NA
CDR3nt: TGTGCCAGCAGTGACCCCGGCACCCCCGTCGCTTTCTTT
CDR3aa: CASSDPGTPVAFF

abundance: few
v_gene: TRBV30
j_gene: TRBJ1-2
d_gene: NA
CDR3nt: TGTGCCGGAACCCGACAGCCGGGCTACACCTTC
CDR3aa: CAGTRQPGYTF

abundance: NA
v_gene: TRBV29-1
j_gene: TRBJ1-6
d_gene: NA
CDR3nt: TGCAGCGTTGAAGCTAAACAGGGAGTTGTCCATAATTCACCCCTCCACTTT
CDR3aa: CSVEAKQGVVHNSPLHF

abundance: NA
v_gene: TRBV5-4
j_gene: TRBJ1-2
d_gene: TRBD1
CDR3nt: TGTGCCAGCAGCTACTCAGGGACAGGGGTTTCTGGCTACACCTTC
CDR3aa: CASSYSGTGVSGYTF

abundance: NA
v_gene: TRBV9
j_gene: TRBJ1-1
d_gene: NA
CDR3nt: TGTGCCAGCAGCAGATCCGGTACGGCCACTGAAGCTTTCTTT
CDR3aa: CASSRSGTATEAFF

abundance: NA
v_gene: TRBV28
j_gene: TRBJ1-2
d_gene: NA
CDR3nt: TGTGCCAGCAGTTTAGACAGCGTCTATGGCTACACCTTC
CDR3aa: CASSLDSVYGYTF

abundance: NA
v_gene: TRBV2
j_gene: TRBJ1-4
d_gene: TRBD1
CDR3nt: TGTGCCAGCAGCTTTCAAGGGACAGGGTTTGAAAAACTGTTTTTT
CDR3aa: CASSFQGTGFEKLFF

abundance: once
v_gene: TRBV6-5
j_gene: TRBJ1-4
d_gene: TRBD1
CDR3nt: TGTGCCAGCGGGGTTGGGGGACAGGGTGGTGAAAAACTGTTTTTT
CDR3aa: CASGVGGQGGEKLFF

abundance: NA
v_gene: TRBV18
j_gene: TRBJ1-3
d_gene: NA
CDR3nt: TGTGCCAGCTCTCCGGACTCCAACAGCTCTGGAAACACCATATATTTT
CDR3aa: CASSPDSNSSGNTIYF

abundance: NA
v_gene: TRBV5-1
j_gene: TRBJ2-2
d_gene: NA
CDR3nt: TGCGCCAGCAGCCGACAACGTGGGGGCAGGACCGGGGAGCTGTTTTTT
CDR3aa: CASSRQRGGRTGELFF

abundance: NA
v_gene: TRBV29-1
j_gene: TRBJ1-2
d_gene: NA
CDR3nt: TGCAGCGCAGAAGGGGGAGAACAGGGCTACACCTTC
CDR3aa: CSAEGGEQGYTF

abundance: NA
v_gene: TRBV7-2
j_gene: TRBJ2-4
d_gene: TRBD2
CDR3nt: TGTGCCAGCAGCTCGGGACTAGCTGCCATTCAGTACTTC
CDR3aa: CASSSGLAAIQYF

abundance: NA
v_gene: TRBV29-1
j_gene: TRBJ1-3
d_gene: NA
CDR3nt: TGCAGCGTTGGGGGGTCTGGAAACACCATATATTTT
CDR3aa: CSVGGSGNTIYF

abundance: NA
v_gene: TRBV19
j_gene: TRBJ2-2
d_gene: NA
CDR3nt: TGTGCCAGTAGTATAGTCGGGGTCACCGGGGAGCTGTTTTTT
CDR3aa: CASSIVGVTGELFF

abundance: NA
v_gene: TRBV25-1
j_gene: TRBJ2-7
d_gene: NA
CDR3nt: TGTGCCAGCAGTGAAGGGGTCAGGCTAGGCCACGAGCAGTACTTC
CDR3aa: CASSEGVRLGHEQYF

abundance: NA
v_gene: TRBV6-5
j_gene: TRBJ1-2
d_gene: NA
CDR3nt: TGTGCCAGCAGGAGACCGGGACGGTTCTATGGCTACACCTTC
CDR3aa: CASRRPGRFYGYTF

abundance: once
v_gene: TRBV25-1
j_gene: TRBJ1-2
d_gene: NA
CDR3nt: TGTGCCAGCAGTGAGGGACACAATGGCTACACCTTC
CDR3aa: CASSEGHNGYTF

abundance: NA
v_gene: TRBV10-1
j_gene: TRBJ2-3
d_gene: NA
CDR3nt: TGCGCCAGCAGTCTTGGAGAGGGGGGCGCAAAGCCAGATACGCAGTATTTT
CDR3aa: CASSLGEGGAKPDTQYF

abundance: NA
v_gene: TRBV16
j_gene: TRBJ1-1
d_gene: NA
CDR3nt: TGTGCCAGCAGCCAATCGGGCAGATTATCATTATTGAACACTGAAGCTTTCTTT
CDR3aa: CASSQSGRLSLLNTEAFF

abundance: NA
v_gene: TRBV5-1
j_gene: TRBJ2-7
d_gene: NA
CDR3nt: TGCGCCAGCAGCGTTGACGGAAACTACGAGCAGTACTTC
CDR3aa: CASSVDGNYEQYF

abundance: NA
v_gene: TRBV14
j_gene: TRBJ1-5
d_gene: NA
CDR3nt: TGTGCCAGCAGCCTACTCAATCAGCCCCAGCATTTT
CDR3aa: CASSLLNQPQHF

abundance: NA
v_gene: TRBV6-1
j_gene: TRBJ1-2
d_gene: NA
CDR3nt: TGTGCCAGCAGTGAAGCGGGAAACCCCTATGGCTACACCTTC
CDR3aa: CASSEAGNPYGYTF

abundance: NA
v_gene: TRBV7-9
j_gene: TRBJ1-1
d_gene: TRBD1
CDR3nt: TGTGCCAGCACACAACGCGGGACAGGGAACACTGAAGCTTTCTTT
CDR3aa: CASTQRGTGNTEAFF

abundance: NA
v_gene: TRBV28
j_gene: TRBJ1-5
d_gene: NA
CDR3nt: TGTGCCAGCAGTTTAAGAGGCCAGCCCCAGCATTTT
CDR3aa: CASSLRGQPQHF

abundance: NA
v_gene: TRBV29-1
j_gene: TRBJ1-1
d_gene: NA
CDR3nt: TGCAGCGTAGGACAGATGAACACTGAAGCTTTCTTT
CDR3aa: CSVGQMNTEAFF

abundance: NA
v_gene: TRBV12-3/TRBV12-4
j_gene: TRBJ2-5
d_gene: NA
CDR3nt: TGTGCCAGCAGTAACATAGCGGCGGAGACCCAGTACTTC
CDR3aa: CASSNIAAETQYF

abundance: NA
v_gene: TRBV6-5
j_gene: TRBJ1-5
d_gene: TRBD1
CDR3nt: TGTGCCAGCGACAGGGGGTGGAATCAGCCCCAGCATTTT
CDR3aa: CASDRGWNQPQHF

abundance: few
v_gene: TRBV6-6
j_gene: TRBJ1-5
d_gene: TRBD1
CDR3nt: TGTGCCAGCAGTGGCGGACAGGGCCAGCCCCAGCATTTT
CDR3aa: CASSGGQGQPQHF

abundance: NA
v_gene: TRBV29-1
j_gene: TRBJ1-6
d_gene: NA
CDR3nt: TGCAGCGTTGCTGGGGGCCCTAATTCACCCCTCCACTTT
CDR3aa: CSVAGGPNSPLHF

abundance: NA
v_gene: TRBV7-9
j_gene: TRBJ1-4
d_gene: NA
CDR3nt: TGTGCCAGCAGCTTAGTTAGGGGCGAAAAACTGTTTTTT
CDR3aa: CASSLVRGEKLFF

abundance: NA
v_gene: TRBV7-9
j_gene: TRBJ2-1
d_gene: NA
CDR3nt: TGTGCCAGCAGTCTAGGGGCAGGGGCAGTCAATGAGCAGTTCTTC
CDR3aa: CASSLGAGAVNEQFF

abundance: NA
v_gene: TRBV19
j_gene: TRBJ1-5
d_gene: NA
CDR3nt: TGTGCCAGTAGTGTCCTAACAGGGCGAAACAGGCAGCCCCAGCATTTT
CDR3aa: CASSVLTGRNRQPQHF

abundance: NA
v_gene: TRBV7-3
j_gene: TRBJ1-2
d_gene: NA
CDR3nt: TGTGCCAGCAGCTTACTCGGTGGGGACTATGGCTACACCTTC
CDR3aa: CASSLLGGDYGYTF

abundance: NA
v_gene: TRBV6-5
j_gene: TRBJ1-2
d_gene: TRBD1
CDR3nt: TGTGCCAGCAGCGACAGGGGGCGCGGCTACACCTTC
CDR3aa: CASSDRGRGYTF

abundance: NA
v_gene: TRBV19
j_gene: TRBJ1-1
d_gene: NA
CDR3nt: TGTGCCAGTGGAAGGGATGAAGCTTTCTTT
CDR3aa: CASGRDEAFF

abundance: NA
v_gene: TRBV10-3
j_gene: TRBJ2-2
d_gene: NA
CDR3nt: TGTGCCATCAGTGTTTTAAAGGAGACCGGGGAGCTGTTTTTT
CDR3aa: CAISVLKETGELFF